Listed below are T cell receptor beta chains from one sample, sequenced in a study of cytomegalovirus exposure and HLA in healthy donors. Only in-frame clones appear in the TCRdb table, and some are missing; sequencing was by immunoSEQ multiplex PCR. The sample includes some 200,000 clones, roughly 85% seen only once; the top ten take around 1.8%. The source material was PBMCs. The receptors here all came from a man aged 18 to 35 in good health and CMV-seronegative. CDR3s include the opening cysteine and the closing phenylalanine or tryptophan. The order of the fields is J gene, clone size, V gene, D gene, CDR3 length, CDR3 protein, CDR3 DNA. D genes are given only for firm matches. Some rows mark clone size as missing; the rest say once, few, many or name a class of expanded clone.

>TRBJ2-2|.|TRBV15|TRBD1|17
CATSRRMRQGNTGELFF
TGTGCCACCAGCAGACGTATGAGACAGGGTAACACCGGGGAGCTGTTTTTT
>TRBJ2-5|.|TRBV7-2|.|14
CASSPGEAQETQYF
TGTGCCAGCAGCCCTGGGGAGGCCCAAGAGACCCAGTACTTC
>TRBJ2-3|.|TRBV4-3|TRBD2|17
CASSQHGTSGSTDTQYF
TGCGCCAGCAGCCAACACGGGACTAGCGGAAGCACAGATACGCAGTATTTT
>TRBJ2-5|.|TRBV29-1|.|11
CSAPTVETQYF
TGCAGCGCTCCTACTGTAGAGACCCAGTACTTC
>TRBJ2-6|.|TRBV7-2|.|13
CASSPLRANVLTF
TGTGCCAGCAGCCCCCTAAGGGCCAACGTCCTGACTTTC
>TRBJ2-1|.|TRBV18|TRBD2|15
CASSPLGTSSNEQFF
TGTGCCAGCTCACCCTTAGGGACTAGCAGCAATGAGCAGTTCTTC
>TRBJ2-5|.|TRBV6-1|TRBD2|14
CASKASGIGETQYF
TGTGCCAGCAAGGCTAGCGGGATCGGGGAGACCCAGTACTTC
>TRBJ2-1|.|TRBV19|.|16
CASSIPTGTSGNEQFF
TGTGCCAGTAGTATCCCCACAGGCACCTCGGGCAATGAGCAGTTCTTC
>TRBJ2-2|.|TRBV7-9|.|11
CAEEDTGELFF
TGTGCAGAGGAGGACACCGGGGAGCTGTTTTTT
>TRBJ2-7|.|TRBV7-9|TRBD2|15
CASSRGLAGGYEQYF
TGTGCCAGCAGCCGCGGACTAGCGGGGGGCTACGAGCAGTACTTC
>TRBJ1-3|.|TRBV6-1|.|13
CASSGTAGNTIYF
TGTGCCAGCAGTGGGACAGCAGGAAACACCATATATTTT
>TRBJ2-7|.|TRBV27|TRBD1|14
CASSLRTGAYEQYF
TGTGCCAGCAGCCTCAGGACAGGGGCCTACGAGCAGTACTTC
>TRBJ1-6|.|TRBV28|TRBD1|14
CASRLGQANSPLHF
TGTGCCAGCAGACTTGGACAGGCGAATTCACCCCTCCACTTT
>TRBJ1-4|.|TRBV5-4|.|12
CASSRQNEKLFF
TGTGCCAGCAGTAGACAGAATGAAAAACTGTTTTTT
>TRBJ2-7|.|TRBV7-2|TRBD1|18
CASSPPRTGPKDQYEQYF
TGTGCCAGCAGCCCCCCCCGGACAGGGCCCAAGGATCAATACGAGCAGTACTTC
>TRBJ2-5|few|TRBV5-1|TRBD2|15
CASSDPGLPTETQYF
TGCGCCAGCAGCGATCCGGGACTACCGACCGAGACCCAGTACTTC
>TRBJ1-1|once|TRBV7-2|.|13
CASSPQRDTEAFF
TGTGCCAGCAGCCCGCAGAGGGACACTGAAGCTTTCTTT
>TRBJ2-7|.|TRBV6-1|TRBD1|15
CASSVDRVRTYEQYF
TGTGCCAGCAGTGTAGACAGGGTCCGTACCTACGAGCAGTACTTC
>TRBJ1-2|.|TRBV21-1|.|14
CASPYRGQSYGYTF
TGTGCCAGCCCTTACCGAGGACAGTCCTATGGCTACACCTTC
>TRBJ1-5|.|TRBV28|.|14
CASSLAGVGQPQHF
TGTGCCAGCAGTTTGGCGGGGGTGGGTCAGCCCCAGCATTTT
>TRBJ2-1|.|TRBV14|TRBD2|14
CASSQVSGRSEQFF
TGTGCCAGCAGCCAAGTCAGCGGGAGAAGTGAGCAGTTCTTC
>TRBJ2-4|.|TRBV10-2|.|14
CASSEVGGLNIQYF
TGCGCCAGCAGTGAGGTAGGAGGCCTAAACATTCAGTACTTC
>TRBJ2-2|.|TRBV19|TRBD1|13
CASSGDRDGELFF
TGTGCCAGTAGTGGGGACAGGGACGGGGAGCTGTTTTTT
>TRBJ1-2|.|TRBV6-5|.|13
CASSYPQGYGYTF
TGTGCCAGCAGTTATCCTCAGGGTTATGGCTACACCTTC
>TRBJ2-7|.|TRBV28|.|14
CASSPLPGSYEQYF
TGTGCCAGCAGTCCCCTTCCGGGGAGCTACGAGCAGTACTTC
>TRBJ1-6|.|TRBV4-1|.|16
CASSGGTGTYNSPLHF
TGCGCCAGCAGCGGTGGAACCGGGACCTATAATTCACCCCTCCACTTT
>TRBJ2-2|.|TRBV7-6|.|15
CASSELTGNTGELFF
TGTGCCAGCAGCGAACTCACAGGGAACACCGGGGAGCTGTTTTTT
>TRBJ1-2|.|TRBV4-3|.|14
CASSQVVGGKGYTF
TGCGCCAGCAGCCAAGTAGTTGGAGGGAAGGGCTACACCTTC
>TRBJ2-1|.|TRBV7-6|TRBD2|16
CASSSPLAGEYYEQFF
TGTGCCAGCAGCTCCCCTTTGGCGGGAGAATATTATGAGCAGTTCTTC
>TRBJ2-2|.|TRBV12-5|.|16
CASGFAGTTNTGELFF
TGTGCTAGTGGTTTCGCCGGGACAACGAACACCGGGGAGCTGTTTTTT
>TRBJ1-1|.|TRBV28|.|13
CASSLLQGPEAFF
TGTGCCAGCAGTTTATTACAGGGCCCTGAAGCTTTCTTT
>TRBJ1-1|once|TRBV19|TRBD1|15
CASSIGDRGTAEAFF
TGTGCCAGTAGTATAGGGGACAGGGGCACTGCTGAAGCTTTCTTT
>TRBJ2-2|.|TRBV19|TRBD2|16
CASSMSGGSNTGELFF
TGTGCCAGTAGTATGAGCGGGGGGTCCAACACCGGGGAGCTGTTTTTT
>TRBJ1-1|.|TRBV14|TRBD1|16
CASSQDRGQTNTEAFF
TGTGCCAGCAGCCAAGATCGGGGACAGACTAACACTGAAGCTTTCTTT
>TRBJ1-2|.|TRBV6-4|.|17
CASSDEYRTEPYYGYTF
TGTGCCAGCAGTGACGAATATAGGACAGAACCTTACTATGGCTACACCTTC
>TRBJ2-7|once|TRBV6-1|.|15
CASSEAHREAYEQYF
TGTGCCAGCAGTGAAGCGCACAGGGAAGCCTACGAGCAGTACTTC
>TRBJ1-3|.|TRBV30|.|16
CAWSVRTGISGNTIYF
TGTGCCTGGAGTGTACGGACGGGAATCTCTGGAAACACCATATATTTT
>TRBJ2-1|.|TRBV9|.|21
CASSHMGTSQSIISRYNEQFF
TGTGCCAGCAGCCATATGGGAACTAGCCAATCTATAATATCCCGGTACAATGAGCAGTTCTTC
>TRBJ2-1|.|TRBV19|TRBD2|17
CASSVWDSLAGGNEQFF
TGTGCCAGTAGTGTATGGGATTCACTAGCGGGAGGGAATGAGCAGTTCTTC
>TRBJ1-1|.|TRBV27|TRBD1|14
CASSLSRGDTEAFF
TGTGCCAGCAGTTTGAGCAGGGGGGACACTGAAGCTTTCTTT
>TRBJ2-7|.|TRBV2|.|16
CASSEPVGRRSYEQYF
TGTGCCAGCAGTGAACCTGTGGGCAGGCGTTCCTACGAGCAGTACTTC
>TRBJ2-3|few|TRBV30|TRBD2|14
CAWETSGGSDTQYF
TGTGCCTGGGAGACTAGCGGGGGGTCCGATACGCAGTATTTT
>TRBJ2-1|.|TRBV19|TRBD2|13
CASSRLAGNEQFF
TGTGCCAGTAGTCGACTAGCTGGCAATGAGCAGTTCTTC
>TRBJ2-7|.|TRBV7-9|TRBD2|15
CASSLAAGATYEQYF
TGTGCCAGCAGCTTAGCGGCGGGAGCGACCTACGAGCAGTACTTC
>TRBJ1-1|.|TRBV19|.|14
CASSIKATGAEAFF
TGTGCCAGTAGTATTAAAGCGACGGGGGCTGAAGCTTTCTTT
>TRBJ2-4|.|TRBV9|.|15
CASSPGHLGKNIQYF
TGTGCCAGCAGCCCCGGACATTTGGGCAAAAACATTCAGTACTTC
>TRBJ2-5|.|TRBV5-1|TRBD2|17
CASSAGGLAGGGETQYF
TGCGCCAGCAGCGCCGGGGGACTAGCGGGAGGTGGAGAGACCCAGTACTTC
>TRBJ1-4|.|TRBV6-1|.|15
CASSDRQPPNEKLFF
TGTGCCAGCAGTGATCGACAACCCCCTAATGAAAAACTGTTTTTT
>TRBJ2-7|.|TRBV6-5|TRBD2|12
CASRGGSYEQYF
TGTGCCTCCCGCGGGGGGTCCTACGAGCAGTACTTC